Following are 25 T cell receptor beta chains from one sample sequenced in a study of T-cell reconstitution after alpha-beta-depleted transplantation in children. A TCRbeta library incorporating unique molecular identifiers was prepared. In TCRdb, the PCR reads were re-called with MiXCR into one record per CDR3 protein. In the table there are around 240,000 distinct CDR3 sequences, 7.5% to 9.5% of which are singletons. Sequenced here: PBMCs, mostly from graft donor cells, sampled 180 days after TCRalphabeta/CD19-depleted stem cell transplant. These receptors all stem from a male patient under 18 who had a stem cell transplant for acute lymphoblastic leukemia, so the T cells may come from the graft donor.

The genes are TRBV27 and TRBJ2-1; 7 bases agree with TRBD2. Losses at the gene ends were 4 bases for V and 9 bases for J; bases not matched to a gene: 15. The CDR3 is 16 residues long. Germline lookup yields CDR1 MNHEY and CDR2 SMNVEV (reference sequence). The CDR3 region has the DNA TGTGCCAGCAGTTCTCAACTAGCGACCGGAGTAGGTGAGCAGTTCTTC. Its translation is CASSSQLATGVGEQFF.

The sample holds many counts of this clonotype. This rearrangement joins TRBV12-3 or TRBV12-4 to TRBJ2-5; maybe TRBD1 (6 bases). Trimming cost V 6 bases and J 5 bases, with 13 bases left between them. The CDR3 is made up of 13 amino acids. The CDR3 region is CASRDGQWETQYF. The CDR3 DNA sequence: TGTGCCAGCAGGGACGGACAGTGGGAGACCCAGTACTTC.

This clonotype was seen at least ten times. The chain employs TRBV12-3 or TRBV12-4 and TRBJ2-2; D call uncertain. This CDR3 spans 16 amino acids. V gave up 1 base and J gave up 6 bases, with 15 bases separating them. CDR3 sequence: CASSLGKGLGSGELFF. The CDR3 bases are TGTGCCAGCAGTTTAGGAAAAGGGCTGGGGTCCGGGGAGCTGTTTTTT.

This clonotype has just a few counts. A read error may explain this, as a much larger clone is one base away. The genes are TRBV2 and TRBJ1-1; D is unclear. The germline V gene encodes CDR1 SNHLY and CDR2 FYNNEI. The CDR3 extends over 18 amino acids. DNA of the CDR3: TGTACCAGCAGTTTATTGAAGGGTGGTAGGACCCCGAACACTGAAGCTTTCTTT. It specifies CTSSLLKGGRTPNTEAFF.

This clonotype occurred many times. The rearrangement links TRBV20-1 to TRBJ2-4, with D tentatively TRBD1 (6 bases). Trimming took 1 base from V and 1 from J, leaving 14 bases between them. This CDR3 region has 16 residues. Germline-derived CDR1 and CDR2 are DFQATT and SNEGSKA (reference sequence). In DNA form, the CDR3 reads TGCAGTGCTAGAGTTCAGGGGATGGTGGCCAAAAACATTCAGTACTTC. It encodes CSARVQGMVAKNIQYF.

Notes on this clonotype: Just one base apart from a much larger clone, this may be a read error. The chain employs TRBV7-2 and TRBJ2-3; D remains ambiguous. CDR1 and CDR2 from the germline V gene are SGHTA and FQGNSA. Trimming removed 2 bases from V and 2 bases from J, with 8 bases in between. This CDR3 region has 14 residues. CDR3 region: CASSLNASTDTQYF. CDR3 bases: TGTGCCAGCAGCTTAAACGCCTCCACAGATACGCAGTATTTT.

The genes are TRBV5-4 and TRBJ1-1; TRBD1 agrees at 9 bases. The CDR3 spans 15 residues. The V gene's germline CDR1 is SGHNT and CDR2 YYREEE (reference sequence). V was pared by 2 bases and J by 5 bases, with 7 bases of the junction left unmatched. CDR3: CASSFPTGGNTEAFF. In DNA form, the CDR3 reads TGTGCCAGCAGCTTTCCGACAGGGGGGAATACTGAAGCTTTCTTT.

This clonotype appeared many times. The V gene is TRBV12-3 or TRBV12-4, the J gene TRBJ1-5; D possibly corresponds to TRBD1 (5 bases). The V and J ends lost 6 bases and 0 bases respectively, with 12 bases between them. The CDR3 consists of 15 residues. The CDR3 region is CASRLRDSSNQPQHF. CDR3 in DNA: TGTGCCAGCAGGTTACGCGACAGTAGCAATCAGCCCCAGCATTTT.

Turning to this clonotype: This may come from a read error, since a much larger clone is one base off. The chain is built from TRBV12-3 or TRBV12-4 and TRBJ2-5; TRBD2 agrees at 10 bases. CDR3 length equals 18 residues. The CDR3 DNA reads TGTGCCTGCAGTTTGATGGTGCTAGCGGGGGAAGGGTGGGAGACCCAGTACTTC. Translated, it gives CACSLMVLAGEGWETQYF.

As concerns this clonotype: Sequence at one end of the junction differs from germline and may be a read error. Here the CDR3 reads CASGSLLSTDTQYF. CDR3 nucleotides: TGTGCTAGTGGTTCGCTTCTGAGCACAGATACCCAGTATTTT. The chain carries TRBV12-5 and TRBJ2-3; D not certain. In germline, CDR1 is LGHNT, CDR2 FRNRAP. CDR3 length: 14 residues.

This clonotype was observed many times. The gene calls are TRBV11-1 and TRBJ2-5, with D possibly being TRBD1 (5 bases). Trimming shortened V by 3 bases and J by 3 bases, and 8 bases separated the two germline ends. Germline values: CDR1 SGHAT, CDR2 FQDESV (reference sequence). The CDR3 has 13 amino acids. The CDR3 loop reads CASSLDTEETQYF. The CDR3 region has the DNA TGTGCCAGCAGCTTGGACACCGAAGAGACCCAGTACTTC. The entire variable domain, with the rest obtained from reference TRBV11-1 and TRBJ2-5, is as follows: EAEVAQSPRYKITEKSQAVAFWCDPISGHATLYWYRQILGQGPELLVQFQDESVVDDSQLPKDRFSAERLKGVDSTLKIQPAELGDSAMYLCASSLDTEETQYFGPGTRLLVL.

This clonotype was counted between two and nine times. The chain uses TRBV5-4 and TRBJ2-3; D unresolved. Trimming left V 1 base short and J 7 bases short, with 10 bases between. Germline loops: CDR1 SGHNT, CDR2 YYREEE (reference sequence). The CDR3 has 13 residues. CDR3 DNA: TGTGCCAGCAGCTTGCAAGGGTCTTATACGCAGTATTTT. Residues: CASSLQGSYTQYF.

This clonotype was counted at least ten times. The J gene is TRBJ2-1, the V gene TRBV9; TRBD2 agrees at 10 bases. The CDR3 runs 18 residues. Unmatched junction bases numbered 18, after V lost 6 bases and J lost 6 bases. Germline V gene lookup returns CDR1 SGDLS and CDR2 YYNGEE. The CDR3 DNA sequence: TGTGCCAGCACCCCCCTAGCGGGAGCTTCACTTCCGGGCAATGAGCAGTTCTTC. This translates into CASTPLAGASLPGNEQFF. Complete variable domain (other parts from reference TRBV9 and TRBJ2-1): DSGVTQTPKHLITATGQRVTLRCSPRSGDLSVYWYQQSLDQGLQFLIQYYNGEERAKGNILERFSAQQFPDLHSELNLSSLELGDSALYFCASTPLAGASLPGNEQFFGPGTRLTVL.

The sample holds many counts of this clonotype. J is TRBJ1-1 and V is TRBV2, with D possibly matching TRBD1 (5 bases). V lost 6 bases and J lost 0, with 14 bases in between. This CDR3 has 15 amino acids. The germline CDR1 and CDR2 sequences are SNHLY and FYNNEI. CDR3 residues: CASRKGAEMNTEAFF. The CDR3 DNA reads TGTGCCAGCAGGAAAGGGGCAGAGATGAACACTGAAGCTTTCTTT.

This clonotype has a count of ten or more. The chain links TRBV29-1 to TRBJ1-2; 9 bases are a match to TRBD1. The CDR3 is 16 amino acids. J gave up 4 bases and V 1 base, and 10 bases lay outside the gene matches. Germline V lookup: CDR1 SQVTM, CDR2 ANQGSEA. The CDR3 region has the DNA TGCAGCGTTGAAGTGGTGACAGGGGGTTACACCTATGGCTACACCTTC. Translated, it gives CSVEVVTGGYTYGYTF.

A word on this clonotype: Being one base from a much bigger clone, this may be a read error. The chain couples TRBV7-3 to TRBJ2-2; 9 nucleotides match TRBD2. The germline CDR1 and CDR2 sequences are SGHTA and FQGTGA. The CDR3 covers 18 residues. CDR3 in amino acids: CASSLRALAGIDTGEPFF. CDR3 in DNA: TGTGCCAGCAGCTTAAGGGCCCTAGCGGGGATCGACACCGGGGAGCCGTTTTTT.

This clonotype was seen repeatedly, ten times or more. The V call is TRBV20-1, the J call TRBJ2-2; D is possibly TRBD2 (6 bases). The V end lost 7 bases, the J end lost 7 bases, and 16 bases lay between the germline ends. CDR3 length equals 13 residues. CDR1 is DFQATT, CDR2 SNEGSKA, per germline (reference sequence). This CDR3 is CSVRTGAGGELFF. The CDR3 DNA reads TGCAGTGTCAGGACGGGAGCGGGCGGGGAGCTGTTTTTT.

This clonotype occurred a few times. The CDR3 sequence is CASGLGEPTDTQYF. CDR3 bases: TGTGCTAGTGGTTTGGGAGAGCCCACAGATACGCAGTATTTT. The rearrangement uses TRBV12-5 and TRBJ2-3; D is unclear. Deletions cut 1 base from V and 2 bases from J, with 7 bases between. The germline V gene has CDR1 LGHNT and CDR2 FRNRAP. The CDR3 contains 14 residues.

The V and J genes are TRBV7-6 and TRBJ2-7; 8 bases agree with TRBD1. The V and J ends lost 1 base and 2 bases, in that order; junction bases with no gene match: 7. Germline CDR1 is SGHVS and CDR2 is FNYEAQ. CDR3 length: 16 amino acids. The CDR3 spells CASSLGTGFGTYEQYF. In nucleotides, the CDR3 is TGTGCCAGCAGCTTAGGGACAGGGTTTGGGACCTACGAGCAGTACTTC.

At least ten counts were recorded for this clonotype. This sequence joins TRBV5-1 and TRBJ1-6; 7 bases line up with TRBD1. V was clipped by 7 bases and J by 7 bases; unmatched bases: 8. Germline V gene data show CDR1 as SGHRS and CDR2 as YFSETQ. CDR3 length equals 14 residues. This CDR3 reads CASCPGTVNSPLHF. Here the CDR3 DNA reads TGCGCCAGCTGTCCAGGGACAGTCAATTCACCCCTCCACTTT.

This clonotype was seen ten or more times. This rearrangement joins TRBV4-2 to TRBJ2-1, with TRBD2 as a possible D gene (6 bases). Trimming left V 6 bases short and J 3 bases short, with 18 bases between. Germline lookup yields CDR1 LGHNA and CDR2 YNFKEQ. The CDR3 has 16 residues. The CDR3: CASSSLDGGYYNEQFF. DNA for the CDR3: TGTGCCAGCAGTTCGCTCGACGGGGGATACTACAATGAGCAGTTCTTC.

This clonotype was recorded many times. The rearrangement uses TRBV12-3 or TRBV12-4 and TRBJ2-3, with 9 bases lining up with TRBD2. This CDR3 is built from 15 residues. J gave up 2 bases and V 3 bases, and 3 bases lay outside the gene matches. In nucleotides, the CDR3 is TGTGCCAGCAGTTTCGGCGGGAGGGACACAGATACGCAGTATTTT. It encodes CASSFGGRDTDTQYF.

This clonotype occurred many times. V is TRBV4-3 and J is TRBJ1-1; no reliable D call. In germline, CDR1 is LGHNA, CDR2 YSLEER. The CDR3 sequence is 12 residues long. V was pared by 3 bases and J by 1 base, with 3 bases between. CDR3: CASSHANTEAFF. The CDR3, as DNA: TGCGCCAGCAGCCACGCGAACACTGAAGCTTTCTTT.

This clonotype has at least ten counts. The chain couples TRBV7-9 to TRBJ2-1, with TRBD2 identical over 9 bases. Trimming at V came to 7 bases and at J to 7 bases, leaving 17 bases not matched to a gene. The germline gives CDR1 SEHNR, CDR2 FQNEAQ (reference sequence). The CDR3 totals 17 residues. CDR3 nucleotide sequence: TGTGCCAGCACCATCCGCCGGGGCAGCGGGAGGTCAAATGAGCAGTTCTTC. Translation gives CASTIRRGSGRSNEQFF.

This clonotype has ten or more counts. The chain uses TRBV12-3 or TRBV12-4 and TRBJ2-3; tentative D call: TRBD2 (6 bases). V was pared by 6 bases and J by 4 bases, with 8 bases between. This CDR3 contains 12 residues. The CDR3: CASSRGSDTQYF. The DNA of the CDR3 is TGTGCCAGCAGCCGGGGGTCAGATACGCAGTATTTT.